These T cell receptor beta chains were read from a single sample in a study of CD8+ T cells in alopecia areata. This table comes from immunoSEQ multiplex PCR, and its TCRdb copy is limited to in-frame clones, with some not included. The sample contains about 140,000 clones, 40% to 65% of which appear only once. The starting material was CD4+ T cells sorted from blood, obtained at week 0. These receptors all come from a human donor with alopecia areata. CDR3s include the opening cysteine and the closing phenylalanine or tryptophan. The size of a clone is reported for some rows only, either as once, few or many, or as a class for expanded clones.

TRBV5-1 | few | CASSMLGDQPQHF
TRBV7-6 | . | CASSLAGDGTKNIQYF
TRBV2 | once | CASSVIAHWEQFF
TRBV5-1 | . | CASSLGQGAGELFF
TRBV9 | few | CASSVNQGRETQYF
TRBV7-2 | . | CASSTVGAIVAKQFF
TRBV4-1 | . | CASSLGGAGSGNTIYF
TRBV29-1 | few | CSVGTTGGIQYF
TRBV29-1 | . | CSVEVGMNTEAFF
TRBV2 | . | CASSRGTGSETQYF
TRBV7-2 | . | CASSLFRAVTSYEQYF
TRBV25-1 | . | CASADRDYGYTF
TRBV25-1 | . | CASSPSPRLDTQYF
TRBV25-1 | . | CASSEPDTWEGANVLTF
TRBV6-1 | once | CASSAPRQTSNQPQHF
TRBV4-2 | . | CASSPGTGLNTEAFF
TRBV4-3 | . | CASSQDPAGYEQYF
TRBV5-1 | . | CASSWDGTEGETQYF
TRBV30 | few | CAWSAQGSTEAFF
TRBV28 | once | CASSLNQGYTF
TRBV19 | few | CASSTLAMGETQYF
TRBV4-2 | . | CASSQGQAQETQYF
TRBV11-3 | few | CASSKGSNTDTQYF
TRBV23-1 | . | CTSSQSSGCEQYF
TRBV7-2 | . | CASSFGGLTETQYF
TRBV27 | few | CASRLSFLGETQYF
TRBV7-6 | once | CASSSPSTDTQYF
TRBV6-5 | . | CASSLAPNYEQYF
TRBV18 | . | CASSRPEKGYEQYF
TRBV19 | few | CASSERRSEQYF
TRBV30 | . | CAWRRRRGVGYTF
TRBV30 | . | CAWLGAAGVAGELFF
TRBV19 | once | CASSNPARGYTF
TRBV11-1 | few | CASTVTGGSEQYF
TRBV20-1 | few | CSAPRETQYF
TRBV4-3 | . | CASSPLGGQETQYF
TRBV30 | few | CAFSPGTGNSGANVLTF